Below are 22 T cell receptor beta chains sequenced from a single sample in a study of blood T cells in healthy people across ages. Through a sample-barcoded 5' primer and a J-beta primer mix, a second PCR was run for about 6 to 11 cycles. TCRdb ran MiXCR on the 5' RACE reads and lists one entry per CDR3 protein. The sample yields approximately 900,000 distinct CDR3 sequences, 40% to 60% seen once. Sequencing input: blood. These receptor sequences come from a man aged 30 to 39 in good health.

This clonotype was counted at least ten times. This chain uses TRBV12-3 or TRBV12-4 with TRBJ1-2; D remains unclear. Trimming took 0 bases from V and 5 from J, leaving 10 bases between them. The CDR3 has 14 amino acids. The CDR3 DNA sequence: TGTGCCAGCAGTTTAGCCGGCGGATCATATGGCTACACCTTC. Its translation is CASSLAGGSYGYTF.

This chain links TRBV28 with TRBJ1-2; D is perhaps TRBD1 (5 bases). Germline lookup yields CDR1 MDHEN and CDR2 SYDVKM. Trimming cost V 1 base and J 3 bases, with 9 bases left between them. The CDR3 consists of 14 residues. The CDR3 coding sequence is TGTGCCAGCAGTTTATCAGGGTACGACTATGGCTACACCTTC. Its translation: CASSLSGYDYGYTF.

The chain carries TRBV6-2 or TRBV6-3 and TRBJ1-1, with D hard to call. CDR1 is MNHEY and CDR2 is SVGEGT in the germline V gene. The CDR3 runs 12 residues. V was shortened by 9 bases and J by 5 bases, with 13 bases between the two germline ends. Written as DNA, the CDR3 is TGTGCCAGTTTCGACGGAGGTACTGAAGCTTTCTTT. The encoded protein is CASFDGGTEAFF.

This chain uses TRBV30 with TRBJ1-4; D possibly corresponds to TRBD1 (5 bases). Germline V lookup: CDR1 GTSNPN, CDR2 SVGIG (reference sequence). Trimming stripped 0 bases from V and 2 bases from J, with 7 bases between. This CDR3 is 14 amino acids long. This CDR3 reads CAWSVPGTNEKLFF. The CDR3 coding sequence is TGTGCCTGGAGTGTCCCAGGGACTAATGAAAAACTGTTTTTT.

This clonotype was recorded a few times. The chain couples TRBV3-1 to TRBJ1-6; D is unclear. The V end was cut by 0 bases, the J end by 4 bases, with 4 bases between. CDR1 and CDR2 (germline): LGHDT, YNNKEL (reference sequence). This CDR3 has 14 amino acids. CDR3 residues: CASSQDLYNSPLHF. Here the CDR3 DNA reads TGTGCCAGCAGCCAAGATCTGTATAATTCACCCCTCCACTTT.

This clonotype was counted a few times. The V and J genes are TRBV4-2 and TRBJ1-5, with D possibly being TRBD1 (5 bases). V was clipped by 0 bases and J by 4 bases, with 10 bases between them. This CDR3 comprises 15 residues. CDR1 LGHNA and CDR2 YNFKEQ come from the germline V gene. For the CDR3, the DNA is TGTGCCAGCAGCCAAGAGGCAGGGATTAATCAGCCCCAGCATTTT. Translation gives CASSQEAGINQPQHF.

This chain connects TRBV15 to TRBJ2-7; 7 positions match TRBD2. Germline lookup yields CDR1 LNHNV and CDR2 YYDKDF (reference sequence). This CDR3 is 16 amino acids long. Trimming at V came to 4 bases and at J to 1 base, leaving 10 bases not matched to a gene. The DNA for the CDR3 is TGTGCCACCAGCAAGCACTTAGCGGGTTCGTCCTACGAGCAGTACTTC. It yields the protein CATSKHLAGSSYEQYF.

This clonotype occurred a few times. The chain links TRBV12-3 or TRBV12-4 to TRBJ2-5; 12 nucleotides align to TRBD2. V lost 5 bases and J lost 4; bases outside the gene matches: 8. The CDR3 length is 16 residues. The CDR3 DNA reads as TGTGCCAGCAGTCAACGACTAGCGGGGGACTCAGAGACCCAGTACTTC. Its translation: CASSQRLAGDSETQYF.

This clonotype showed up just once. This rearrangement joins TRBV3-1 to TRBJ2-1; TRBD1 matches 9 bases. Losses at the gene ends were 2 bases for V and 10 bases for J; bases not matched to a gene: 9. The length of the CDR3 is 15 residues. From germline, CDR1 is LGHDT and CDR2 YNNKEL (reference sequence). The CDR3: CASSQLSDRGYEQFF. CDR3 DNA: TGTGCCAGCAGCCAACTAAGTGACAGGGGGTACGAGCAGTTCTTC.

The chain joins TRBV27 to TRBJ2-5; 7 nucleotides align to TRBD2. The CDR3 has 13 residues. J was trimmed by 9 bases and V by 3 bases; bases with no gene match: 7. Germline V gives CDR1 MNHEY, CDR2 SMNVEV (reference sequence). The CDR3, as DNA: TGTGCCAGCAGTTTCCAGGGAGGGGCGGCCCAGTACTTC. This encodes CASSFQGGAAQYF.

The chain couples TRBV4-3 to TRBJ2-1; 14 bases are shared with TRBD2. The V segment lost 0 bases and the J segment 8 bases; nucleotides outside the gene matches: 9. The CDR3 covers 18 residues. The germline V gene encodes CDR1 LGHNA and CDR2 YSLEER. The CDR3 DNA reads as TGCGCCAGCAGCCAAGAACTCCCGGGGACTAGCGGGGGCGATGAGCAGTTCTTC. Encoded protein: CASSQELPGTSGGDEQFF.

This clonotype was seen more than once but under ten times. The chain carries TRBV5-1 and TRBJ1-4, with 10 nucleotides matching TRBD1. The junction had 5 bases not matched to a gene; V was cut back by 6 bases and J by 6 bases. The V gene's germline CDR1 is SGHRS and CDR2 YFSETQ. The CDR3 is 14 amino acids. The CDR3 sequence is CASTTGTGDEKLFF. CDR3 DNA sequence: TGCGCCAGCACCACCGGGACAGGGGATGAAAAACTGTTTTTT.

V usage is TRBV12-3 or TRBV12-4 and J usage is TRBJ2-3, with 10 bases matching TRBD1. There are 16 residues in the CDR3. V was clipped by 6 bases and J by 5 bases; unmatched bases: 11. The CDR3 is CASRDWDRGKGDTQYF. CDR3 nucleotides: TGTGCCAGCAGAGATTGGGACAGGGGAAAGGGAGATACGCAGTATTTT.

The CDR3 here is CASTKPPGQFGYTF. The CDR3 nucleotides read TGTGCCAGCACTAAACCACCCGGTCAGTTTGGCTACACCTTC. The gene calls are TRBV12-3 or TRBV12-4 and TRBJ1-2; D gene unclear. The CDR3 runs to 14 residues. V dropped 7 bases and J dropped 7 bases, with 19 bases sitting between them.

This clonotype was seen more than once but under ten times. J is TRBJ2-7 and V is TRBV9; no reliable D call. The germline V gene encodes CDR1 SGDLS and CDR2 YYNGEE. The CDR3 is made up of 16 amino acids. Trimming removed 0 bases at V and 1 base at J, with 14 bases between. The chain's CDR3 is CASSVVPDLPSYEQYF. The CDR3 nucleotides are TGTGCCAGCAGCGTAGTTCCCGATCTACCTTCCTACGAGCAGTACTTC.

The rearrangement uses TRBV6-5 and TRBJ2-3; D remains ambiguous. The length of the CDR3 is 15 residues. V was shortened by 4 bases and J by 2 bases, with 13 bases between the two germline ends. Germline loops: CDR1 MNHEY, CDR2 SVGAGI. DNA of the CDR3: TGTGCCAGCAGTTGCAGTCTAGAAAACACAGATACGCAGTATTTT. It yields the protein CASSCSLENTDTQYF.

The chain couples TRBV10-3 to TRBJ2-5, with 13 bases that match TRBD2. Germline CDR1 reads ENHRY; CDR2 reads SYGVKD. The CDR3 totals 18 residues. The junction had 12 bases not matched to a gene; V was cut back by 3 bases and J by 5 bases. This CDR3 reads CAISDPERGLAGQETQYF. The CDR3 nucleotides read TGTGCCATCAGTGACCCTGAGAGGGGACTAGCGGGGCAGGAGACCCAGTACTTC.

This chain uses TRBV7-9 with TRBJ2-5; TRBD1 matches at 7 bases. TRBJ2-7 matches the DNA end more closely, so the J call is doubtful. The germline CDR1 and CDR2 sequences are SEHNR and FQNEAQ (reference sequence). The CDR3 has 13 amino acids. CDR3 in amino acids: CASSPRDSHEQYF. As DNA, the CDR3 is TGTGCCAGCAGCCCTCGGGACAGCCACGAGCAGTACTTC.

This chain links TRBV7-2 with TRBJ2-4; either TRBD1 or TRBD2 may supply D (6 bases each). Trimming shortened V by 2 bases and J by 1 base, and 18 bases separated the two germline ends. From germline, CDR1 is SGHTA and CDR2 FQGNSA. The CDR3 totals 18 residues. Written as DNA, the CDR3 is TGTGCCAGCAGCTTAACGGGGGCCGCTCGGGGGGCCAAAAACATTCAGTACTTC. This codes for CASSLTGAARGAKNIQYF.

V and J are TRBV29-1 and TRBJ2-1; 9 bases match TRBD2. The trim removed 1 base at V and 7 bases at J, leaving 8 bases unmatched. This CDR3 is 15 amino acids long. Germline CDR1 reads SQVTM; CDR2 reads ANQGSEA. In DNA form, the CDR3 reads TGCAGCGTTGAAGTTGCGGGGGGGCGTGGGAATGAGCAGTTCTTC. Translated: CSVEVAGGRGNEQFF.

This clonotype has more than one count but fewer than ten. This chain joins TRBV4-1 and TRBJ2-7; D remains unclear. The ends were cut back, 3 bases at V and 3 bases at J, with 18 bases in the middle. Germline V gene data show CDR1 as MGHRA and CDR2 as YSYEKL. The CDR3 runs to 16 residues. CDR3 nucleotide sequence: TGCGCCAGCAGCCAGTCACCCGGGCCCGAAAACTACGAGCAGTACTTC. Residues: CASSQSPGPENYEQYF.

This clonotype has only a few counts. The chain carries TRBV20-1 and TRBJ2-7; no firm D call. The tail of the sequence fits TRBJ2-5 better, so the J call may be wrong. The germline V gene encodes CDR1 DFQATT and CDR2 SNEGSKA (reference sequence). This CDR3 has 11 residues. The DNA for the CDR3 is TGCAGTGCTAGAGGGATGGAGACCCAGTACTTC. Residues: CSARGMETQYF.